The rows below give T cell receptor beta chains drawn from one sample of a study of blood T cell repertoires in COVID-19. Libraries were prepared by immunoSEQ multiplex PCR; TCRdb keeps only in-frame clonotypes and omits some of them. The sample has roughly 80,000 clones, more than 75% seen once. Sequencing was carried out using peripheral blood. The receptors come from a human donor in a cohort sampled during active COVID-19. Both conserved end residues are part of each CDR3. The D gene is left open where the match is weak. Expanded clones get a size class; other rows say once, few or many, or leave the size out.

>TRBV27|TRBJ2-5|TRBD1|-
CASSPQQGWVQETQYF
TGTGCCAGCAGTCCTCAACAGGGGTGGGTCCAAGAGACCCAGTACTTC
>TRBV19|TRBJ2-7|-|medium-sized
CASSIRVFGEQYF
TGTGCCAGTAGTATCAGGGTCTTTGGCGAGCAGTACTTC
>TRBV6-5|TRBJ2-4|-|-
CASSPGPQADIQYF
TGTGCCAGCAGTCCCGGGCCCCAAGCGGACATTCAGTACTTC
>TRBV7-2|TRBJ2-1|TRBD2|-
CASSSSGGAYNEQFF
TGTGCCAGCAGCTCTAGCGGGGGGGCTTACAATGAGCAGTTCTTC
>TRBV18|TRBJ1-4|-|-
CASSYTRGVGNEKLFF
TGTGCCAGCTCATACACAAGGGGCGTCGGTAATGAAAAACTGTTTTTT
>TRBV19|TRBJ2-1|-|-
CASSIVQYEQFF
TGTGCCAGTAGTATAGTCCAGTACGAGCAGTTCTTC
>TRBV27|TRBJ1-2|TRBD1|few
CASSLLGGLNYGYTF
TGTGCCAGCAGTTTATTAGGGGGCCTGAACTATGGCTACACCTTC
>TRBV12-3/TRBV12-4|TRBJ1-4|-|-
CASSPRQLEKLFF
TGTGCCAGCAGTCCAAGACAGTTGGAAAAACTGTTTTTT
>TRBV27|TRBJ2-6|TRBD1|-
CASLPWSPQGAGANVLTF
TGTGCCAGCCTACCCTGGTCCCCTCAGGGGGCTGGGGCCAACGTCCTGACTTTC
>TRBV19|TRBJ1-5|-|-
CASSIGGASNQPQHF
TGTGCCAGTAGTATAGGGGGCGCGAGCAATCAGCCCCAGCATTTT
>TRBV5-1|TRBJ1-4|-|-
CASSGPGREKLFF
TGCGCCAGCAGCGGTCCAGGGAGGGAAAAACTGTTTTTT
>TRBV28|TRBJ1-2|-|-
CASSFPLGEGGYTF
TGTGCCAGCAGTTTCCCCCTCGGGGAGGGTGGCTACACCTTC
>TRBV29-1|TRBJ1-6|-|-
CSVGGARGSPLHF
TGCAGCGTGGGAGGGGCCCGAGGCTCACCCCTCCACTTT
>TRBV4-2|TRBJ2-1|-|once
CASSPGGLLYNEQFF
TGTGCCAGCAGCCCCGGGGGGCTCCTCTACAATGAGCAGTTCTTC
>TRBV7-9|TRBJ1-5|-|-
CASSLSQGPQHF
TGTGCCAGCAGCTTATCCCAGGGGCCCCAGCATTTT
>TRBV29-1|TRBJ1-4|TRBD1|-
CSVEDLDRAGDEKLFF
TGCAGCGTTGAAGACCTTGACAGGGCTGGGGATGAAAAACTGTTTTTT
>TRBV7-9|TRBJ1-5|TRBD1|once
CASKERGSRDSVSNQPQHF
TGTGCCAGTAAAGAAAGGGGCTCCCGGGACAGCGTTAGCAATCAGCCCCAGCATTTT
>TRBV27|TRBJ1-2|TRBD1|-
CASSPSAVTGASYGYTF
TGTGCCAGCAGTCCGTCGGCGGTCACAGGGGCATCCTATGGCTACACCTTC
>TRBV28|TRBJ1-2|-|-
CASRLTDYGYTF
TGTGCCAGCAGACTGACAGACTATGGCTACACCTTC
>TRBV9|TRBJ1-2|-|-
CASSNSFAGYTF
TGTGCCAGCAGCAACTCTTTCGCGGGCTACACCTTC
>TRBV5-6|TRBJ2-7|-|-
CAPRGGCMAADGHEQYF
TGTGCCCCCAGGGGCGGTTGCATGGCCGCGGATGGTCACGAGCAGTACTTC
>TRBV7-8|TRBJ2-1|-|-
CASSLQGYNEQFF
TGTGCCAGCAGCCTACAGGGATACAATGAGCAGTTCTTC
>TRBV3-1/TRBV3-2|TRBJ2-7|TRBD1|-
CASSPNRGNEQYF
TGTGCCAGCAGCCCCAACAGGGGGAACGAGCAGTACTTC
>TRBV19|TRBJ2-5|-|-
CASSIDLAVEGGGETQYF
TGTGCCAGTAGTATAGATCTTGCCGTAGAGGGTGGTGGGGAGACCCAGTACTTC
>TRBV7-2|TRBJ2-7|TRBD2|-
CASTSRLAGGRQYF
TGTGCCAGCACCTCCAGACTAGCGGGGGGCCGGCAGTACTTC
>TRBV5-1|TRBJ2-7|TRBD2|-
CASSFSVAGVDEQYF
TGCGCCAGCAGCTTTTCGGTAGCGGGGGTCGACGAGCAGTACTTC
>TRBV19|TRBJ2-3|TRBD2|-
CATNGGGKPDTQYF
TGTGCCACAAACGGGGGGGGGAAGCCAGATACGCAGTATTTT
>TRBV23-1|TRBJ1-2|-|-
CASSPREGGYTF
TGCGCCAGCAGTCCCAGGGAGGGTGGCTACACCTTC
>TRBV7-9|TRBJ2-1|TRBD1|once
CASSLRGGTGGGNEQFF
TGTGCCAGCAGCTTAAGAGGGGGCACTGGGGGCGGGAATGAGCAGTTCTTC
>TRBV3-1/TRBV3-2|TRBJ2-5|TRBD2|-
CASRVAGVRETQYF
TGTGCCAGCAGGGTAGCGGGAGTACGGGAGACCCAGTACTTC
>TRBV6-5|TRBJ1-3|TRBD1|-
CASNPGQLSGNTIYF
TGTGCCAGCAACCCGGGACAGCTCTCTGGAAACACCATATATTTT
>TRBV5-6|TRBJ2-1|-|-
CASSQPGTSYNEQFF
TGTGCCAGCAGCCAGCCCGGGACATCCTACAATGAGCAGTTCTTC
>TRBV29-1|TRBJ2-3|-|-
CSAEGTGTDTQYF
TGCAGCGCGGAGGGGACAGGCACAGATACGCAGTATTTT
>TRBV2|TRBJ1-5|TRBD1|-
CASSGQGINQPQHF
TGTGCCAGCAGTGGACAGGGGATAAATCAGCCCCAGCATTTT
>TRBV28|TRBJ1-3|TRBD1|-
CASSPSPGQGSHSGNTIYF
TGTGCCAGCAGCCCTTCTCCGGGACAGGGGTCTCACTCTGGAAACACCATATATTTT
>TRBV5-6|TRBJ2-1|-|-
CASSLTGGGAYNEQFF
TGTGCCAGCAGCTTAACAGGGGGAGGGGCGTACAATGAGCAGTTCTTC
>TRBV19|TRBJ2-3|TRBD1|-
CASSLGQSTDTQYF
TGTGCCAGTAGCCTGGGACAGAGCACAGATACGCAGTATTTT
>TRBV6-5|TRBJ1-6|TRBD1|-
CASSYDRGRGPLHF
TGTGCCAGCAGTTACGACAGGGGGCGCGGACCCCTCCACTTT
>TRBV6-2/TRBV6-3|TRBJ2-1|TRBD1|once
CASSSRGPYNEQFF
TGTGCCAGCAGTTCCAGGGGGCCCTACAATGAGCAGTTCTTC
>TRBV6-1|TRBJ1-3|-|-
CASSEVWQGRLNTIYF
TGTGCCAGCAGTGAAGTCTGGCAGGGGAGATTAAACACCATATATTTT
>TRBV18|TRBJ1-6|-|few
CASSRNTGNNSPLHF
TGTGCCAGCTCACGAAATACAGGGAATAATTCACCCCTCCACTTT
>TRBV27|TRBJ1-1|-|-
CASSLSGLMNTEAFF
TGTGCCAGCAGTTTATCTGGCCTCATGAACACTGAAGCTTTCTTT
>TRBV29-1|TRBJ2-7|TRBD1|few
CSVEAEGASSYEQYF
TGCAGCGTTGAAGCAGAGGGGGCAAGCTCCTACGAGCAGTACTTC
>TRBV9|TRBJ1-3|TRBD1|-
CASSGQGTGNTIYF
TGTGCCAGCTCGGGACAGGGGACGGGTAACACCATATATTTT